This entry describes one TCR beta chain. If no ophthalmopathy progression occurred within 18 months, Graves' hyperthyroidism was stable. Each 10 ml fresh peripheral blood draw supplied the PBMCs. TCR beta CDR3 sequences were amplified from RNA transcripts. When the TCR CDR3 underwent first-round RT-PCR, the HTBI primer set was used. TCRdb re-derived calls from the multiplex PCR reads in MiXCR, one entry per CDR3 protein. The data contain about 320,000 distinct CDR3 sequences, around 16% of them singletons. This entry is derived from a study of T cells in Graves' hyperthyroidism and ophthalmopathy. Germline V gives CDR1 MGHRA, CDR2 YSYEKL. With 0 bases clipped from V and 6 bases from J, the junction kept 14 bases outside the gene matches. The length of the CDR3 is 18 residues.

This sequence originates from a man aged 30 to 39 with Graves' hyperthyroidism. The sample comprised blood. J is TRBJ1-2 and V is TRBV4-1, with 9 bases identical to TRBD1. The DNA for the CDR3 is TGCGCCAGCAGCCAAGAAGGGTATGGGACAGGGAAGCTGCATGGCTACACCTTC. Translation gives CASSQEGYGTGKLHGYTF.